This T cell receptor beta chain was sequenced in a study of T cells in Graves' hyperthyroidism and ophthalmopathy. Study overall: Any treatment followed the collection of peripheral blood at initial diagnosis.

Patients with uncontrolled infections, other autoimmune diseases, pregnancy or lactation were excluded. This clonotype was counted many times. Its target is unknown. Study findings and constraints: Separating ophthalmopathy from stable hyperthyroidism was achieved by a 13 V-J model.

RNA transcripts were the template for amplifying TCR beta CDR3 regions. When the TCR CDR3 underwent first-round RT-PCR, the HTBI primer set was used. Using its own MiXCR run on the multiplex PCR reads, TCRdb lists one record per CDR3 protein. Of 350,000 or so distinct CDR3 sequences listed, roughly 21% are singletons. The CDR3 is 15 amino acids. Germline V CDR1 and CDR2: DFQATT, SNEGSKA (reference sequence). V trimming: 0 bases; J trimming: 4 bases; junction bases outside the gene matches: 5. The receptor was isolated from a woman between 45 and 60 years old with Graves' hyperthyroidism. J is TRBJ1-5 and V is TRBV20-1; 8 nucleotides match TRBD1. Material: blood. CDR3 amino acids: CSARDQDRVNQPQHF. In DNA form, the CDR3 reads TGCAGTGCTAGAGATCAGGACAGGGTAAATCAGCCCCAGCATTTT.